This is a list of T cell receptor beta chains from one sample in a study of control samples from healthy donors and cancer patients. TCRdb's copy holds only in-frame clones and misses some; the assay was immunoSEQ multiplex PCR. The sample holds 95,000 to 150,000 clones, around nine tenths seen once. Sequencing input: blood. Receptor source: a middle-aged man in good health. Both conserved end residues are part of each CDR3. The D gene is left open where the match is weak. Size is stated for part of the rows, as once, few or many counts, or as a class when the clone is expanded.

cdr3_aa cdr3_nt j_call clone_size v_call d_call
CASKLRGISYNEQFF TGTGCCAGCAAGCTTAGAGGGATCTCCTACAATGAGCAGTTCTTC TRBJ2-1 NA TRBV6-6 NA
CASSLHPTGNEQFF TGTGCCAGCAGCCTACACCCGACAGGGAATGAGCAGTTCTTC TRBJ2-1 NA TRBV27 TRBD1
CASSTGREVQGTEAFF TGCGCCAGCAGCACCGGACGGGAGGTCCAGGGCACTGAAGCTTTCTTT TRBJ1-1 few TRBV5-1 NA
CAWRWDYKAPEAFF TGTGCCTGGAGATGGGACTACAAGGCCCCTGAAGCTTTCTTT TRBJ1-1 NA TRBV30 NA
CASSTHRDQYF TGTGCCAGCAGCACCCACAGGGACCAGTACTTC TRBJ2-5 NA TRBV11-2 NA
CSVAPDFNEKLFF TGCAGCGTTGCTCCGGACTTTAATGAAAAGCTGTTTTTT TRBJ1-4 NA TRBV29-1 NA
CASRQRADTQYF TGTGCCAGCAGACAACGCGCAGATACGCAGTATTTT TRBJ2-3 NA TRBV11-1 NA
CAILGFGEAFF TGTGCGATTTTGGGGTTTGGTGAAGCTTTCTTT TRBJ1-1 NA TRBV19 NA
CASSGQGGGEKLFF TGCGCCAGCAGTGGACAGGGAGGGGGCGAAAAACTGTTTTTT TRBJ1-4 many TRBV10-2 TRBD1
CASSGGVGYTEAFF TGTGCCAGCAGCGGAGGGGTCGGATACACTGAAGCTTTCTTT TRBJ1-1 NA TRBV9 NA
CASSEGLGPTLNTEAFF TGTGCCAGCAGTGAAGGACTGGGCCCTACCTTGAACACTGAAGCTTTCTTT TRBJ1-1 NA TRBV6-1 NA
CASSPLYEQYF TGTGCCAGCAGCCCCCTTTACGAGCAGTACTTC TRBJ2-7 NA TRBV7-9 NA
CASSVVKSTYEQYF TGTGCCAGCAGCGTAGTAAAGTCAACCTACGAGCAGTACTTC TRBJ2-7 once TRBV9 NA
CASSPPTQEPYEQYF TGTGCCAGCAGCCCCCCAACGCAGGAGCCGTACGAGCAGTACTTC TRBJ2-7 NA TRBV11-1 NA
CASSTSRGALSYEQYF TGTGCCAGCAGCACCTCCCGGGGGGCCCTCTCCTACGAGCAGTACTTC TRBJ2-7 NA TRBV13 NA
CASSTRQGSGNTIYF TGTGCCAGCAGTACGCGACAGGGGTCTGGAAACACCATATATTTT TRBJ1-3 NA TRBV6-6 TRBD1
CASSPYERGWNTEAFF TGTGCCAGCAGCCCCTATGAGCGGGGCTGGAACACTGAAGCTTTCTTT TRBJ1-1 NA TRBV6-6 NA
CASSESFGDRVETEAFF TGTGCCAGCAGTGAATCATTTGGGGACAGGGTAGAAACTGAAGCTTTCTTT TRBJ1-1 NA TRBV25-1 TRBD1
CASSLAGTPNYGYTF TGCGCCAGCAGCTTGGCCGGGACACCCAACTATGGCTACACCTTC TRBJ1-2 NA TRBV5-1 NA
CATSERDRMPPSYNEQFF TGTGCCACCAGTGAACGGGACCGGATGCCCCCCTCCTACAATGAGCAGTTCTTC TRBJ2-1 NA TRBV24-1 NA
CASSLTGTRQGRAGYTF TGTGCCAGCAGCTTAACCGGAACGAGACAGGGCAGGGCTGGCTACACCTTC TRBJ1-2 once TRBV7-2 TRBD1
CASSESLLNRGFDEQYF TGTGCCAGCAGTGAGAGTCTTCTAAACAGGGGGTTTGACGAGCAGTACTTC TRBJ2-7 NA TRBV2 TRBD1
CASNVQGDDGYTF TGTGCCAGCAACGTTCAGGGGGACGATGGCTACACCTTC TRBJ1-2 NA TRBV2 TRBD1
CASSYKDRGETQYF TGTGCCAGCAGTTACAAGGACAGGGGAGAGACCCAGTACTTC TRBJ2-5 NA TRBV6-5 TRBD1
CASSTPAWGNEQFF TGTGCCAGTAGTACCCCCGCTTGGGGCAATGAGCAGTTCTTC TRBJ2-1 NA TRBV19 NA
CASSHGTAATNEKLFF TGTGCCAGCTCACACGGGACAGCTGCAACTAATGAAAAACTGTTTTTT TRBJ1-4 once TRBV18 TRBD1
CASSYRADLREAFF TGTGCCAGCAGTTACAGGGCGGACCTGCGGGAAGCTTTCTTT TRBJ1-1 NA TRBV6-5 NA
CASSSVGTPNNSPLHF TGTGCCAGCAGCTCGGTCGGGACACCCAATAATTCACCCCTCCACTTT TRBJ1-6 NA TRBV5-6 NA
CASKWLAGGSSYNEQFF TGTGCCAGCAAGTGGCTAGCGGGGGGGAGCTCCTACAATGAGCAGTTCTTC TRBJ2-1 NA TRBV13 TRBD2
CASSYRGRYYQPQHF TGTGCCAGCAGTTACCGAGGGCGATACTATCAGCCCCAGCATTTT TRBJ1-5 NA TRBV6-2/TRBV6-3 NA
CASSQVGAVYGYTF TGCGCCAGCAGCCAAGTTGGGGCGGTCTATGGCTACACCTTC TRBJ1-2 few TRBV4-3 NA
CASSGPGQARLVQYF TGTGCCAGTAGTGGGCCGGGCCAGGCGAGACTAGTGCAGTACTTC TRBJ2-7 NA TRBV19 NA
CARSGSTGVLYGYTF TGTGCCAGAAGCGGGTCCACAGGGGTCCTCTATGGCTACACCTTC TRBJ1-2 once TRBV7-5 NA
CASSLTEDTQYF TGTGCCAGCAGCTTGACTGAGGATACGCAGTATTTT TRBJ2-3 NA TRBV7-9 NA
CATSRDWRGSSYNEQFF TGTGCCACCAGCAGAGATTGGCGGGGGAGTTCCTACAATGAGCAGTTCTTC TRBJ2-1 NA TRBV15 TRBD2
CASSLGGQSNEKLFF TGCGCCAGCAGCTTGGGGGGACAGTCTAATGAAAAACTGTTTTTT TRBJ1-4 NA TRBV5-1 TRBD1
CASSLDPARFSEAFF TGTGCCAGCAGCTTAGACCCTGCGAGGTTCTCCGAAGCTTTCTTT TRBJ1-1 NA TRBV7-2 NA
CASSQSEVSVAPIYYEQYF TGTGCCAGCAGCCAATCTGAGGTTAGTGTTGCACCGATTTACTACGAGCAGTACTTC TRBJ2-7 NA TRBV16 NA
CASSPGFGPSYYGYTF TGTGCCAGCAGTCCCGGCTTTGGCCCTTCGTACTATGGCTACACCTTC TRBJ1-2 NA TRBV27 NA
CASKQGAVNQPQHF TGTGCCAGCAAACAGGGTGCTGTAAATCAGCCCCAGCATTTT TRBJ1-5 NA TRBV2 NA
CASRGGLDQPQHF TGTGCCAGTCGCGGGGGTTTGGATCAGCCCCAGCATTTT TRBJ1-5 NA TRBV6-5 NA
CASSGTEWSHEQYF TGTGCCAGCAGCGGGACAGAATGGTCACACGAGCAGTACTTC TRBJ2-7 NA TRBV7-9 TRBD1
CASSPWVVGENEKLFF TGTGCCAGCTCACCGTGGGTAGTTGGGGAGAATGAAAAACTGTTTTTT TRBJ1-4 NA TRBV18 NA
CAISVDGATQYF TGTGCCATCAGCGTGGACGGGGCGACCCAGTACTTC TRBJ2-5 once TRBV10-3 NA
CASSLGGGLSTDTQYF TGTGCCAGCAGCTTGGGAGGGGGGTTAAGCACAGATACGCAGTATTTT TRBJ2-3 NA TRBV5-4 NA
CATTLGLRVAFF TGTGCCACCACCCTAGGACTTCGTGTAGCTTTCTTT TRBJ1-1 NA TRBV28 NA